The source of this T cell receptor beta chain is a study of PD-L1 blockade in urothelial cancer. Study-wide background: Treatment start was followed by blood analysis at 3 weeks (second dose) and again at 6 weeks. Across blood samples, T cells had a median count of about 140,000.

This CDR3 comprises 13 residues. Per the germline V gene, CDR1 is SGHDN and CDR2 is FVKESK. With 5 bases removed from V and 2 bases from J, the gap between germline ends came to 9 bases. Generated by immunoSEQ multiplex PCR, the TCRdb table keeps only in-frame clones and is missing some. The sample yields tens of thousands of clones, around four fifths seen once. Time point specified: pretreatment peripheral blood. Each individual provided 1 to 8 samples (taken pretreatment and on-treatment). This chain joins TRBV14 and TRBJ1-1; D gene uncertain. This receptor was identified in a man in his forties with urothelial cancer. The specimen comprised PBMCs, sampled around atezolizumab (anti-PD-L1) treatment. In DNA form, the CDR3 reads TGTGCCAGCAGCTCCAGAGGAAACACTGAAGCTTTCTTT. Residues: CASSSRGNTEAFF.